This T cell receptor (beta chain) was retrieved from a study of CD8 T cells in Susac syndrome. With random hexamers, reverse transcription was performed on about 0.5 to 1 ug of RNA. Amplification of TCR beta CDR3 was carried out by immunoSEQ multiplex PCR, which covered 54 Vbeta and 13 Jbeta segments. MiXCR, run by TCRdb on the immunoSEQ multiplex PCR reads, gives a single entry per CDR3 protein. This sample carries 150,000 or so distinct CDR3 sequences, about 95% of them seen once, and the ten largest clones take roughly 0.14%. Trimming left V 2 bases short and J 6 bases short, with 13 bases between. CDR3 size: 14 residues. Germline V gene sequence: CDR1 LGHNA, CDR2 YNFKEQ. In blood CD8+ and CD4+ T cells, TCR beta underwent sequencing.

The V and J genes are TRBV4-2 and TRBJ1-2; D remains unclear. The material sequenced was CD4+ T cells from PBMCs. This receptor was taken from a human donor with Susac syndrome. CDR3 nucleotides: TGTGCCAGCAGCCAAACTAGGATGCCGCATGGCTACACCTTC. Protein product: CASSQTRMPHGYTF.